This T cell receptor beta chain was captured in a study of cytomegalovirus exposure and HLA in healthy donors. The study's findings and limits: Confirmation was obtained in vitro that three CMV-associated chains are specific for CMV antigens. Cytomegalovirus association was assigned to approximately 160 TCR beta chains. Within the 95 to 150 validation repertoires, first-cohort TCR clusters tended to co-occur, according to a later analysis.

Of note for this clone: Antigen unknown.

Trimming took off 1 base at V and 1 base at J, with 10 bases between the two ends. Germline V lookup: CDR1 MGHRA, CDR2 YSYEKL. The CDR3 runs 16 residues. Measured with immunoSEQ multiplex PCR; TCRdb has only the in-frame clones, and not every one. The sample has about 200,000 clones; 84% are singletons. The V gene is TRBV4-1, the J gene TRBJ2-2; unclear D gene. Sequencing was performed on PBMCs. This receptor was identified in a woman in her twenties or thirties in good health and CMV-seropositive. The CDR3 bases are TGCGCCAGCAGCCAAGGTCCGCGGAAGAACACCGGGGAGCTGTTTTTT. Encoded protein: CASSQGPRKNTGELFF.